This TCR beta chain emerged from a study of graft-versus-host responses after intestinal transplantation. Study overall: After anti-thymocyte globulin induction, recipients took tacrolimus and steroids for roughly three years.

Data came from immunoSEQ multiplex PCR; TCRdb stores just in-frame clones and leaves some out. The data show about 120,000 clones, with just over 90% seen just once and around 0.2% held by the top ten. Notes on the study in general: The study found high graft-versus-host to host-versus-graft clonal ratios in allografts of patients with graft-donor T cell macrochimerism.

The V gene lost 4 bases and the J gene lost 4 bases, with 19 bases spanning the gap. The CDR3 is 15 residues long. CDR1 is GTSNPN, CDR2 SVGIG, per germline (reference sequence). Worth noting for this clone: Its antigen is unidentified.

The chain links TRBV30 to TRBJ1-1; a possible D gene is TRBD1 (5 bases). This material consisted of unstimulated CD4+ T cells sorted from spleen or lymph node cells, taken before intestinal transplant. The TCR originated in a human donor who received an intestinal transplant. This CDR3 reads CAWTGRIGAGTEAFF. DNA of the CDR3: TGTGCCTGGACAGGGAGAATAGGAGCGGGCACTGAAGCTTTCTTT.